Sequencing of this TCR beta chain was carried out in a study of blood T cell repertoires in COVID-19. Study summary: PBMCs, B-cell-depleted T cells, or T cells were the source of the cDNA or gDNA that made up the material.

This CDR3 has 15 residues. V was shortened by 4 bases and J by 1 base, with 14 bases between the two germline ends. Germline V gene data show CDR1 as MGHDK and CDR2 as SYGVNS. Assay: immunoSEQ multiplex PCR; the TCRdb copy retains only in-frame clones and omits some. The sample consists of roughly 410,000 clones, approximately 87% of them appearing once. Sequencing was done on a sample of peripheral blood. The chain recombines TRBV25-1 with TRBJ2-7; D is possibly TRBD2 (5 bases). The sequence was obtained from an older woman with COVID-19, enrolled during active disease. The chain's CDR3 is CASSVSGISSYEQYF. The CDR3 coding sequence is TGTGCCAGCAGTGTCTCGGGGATAAGTTCCTACGAGCAGTACTTC.